The clone carrying this T cell receptor beta chain was observed many times. Antigen specificity is unknown. The ends lost 6 bases at V and 7 bases at J; junction bases unmatched: 6. The CDR3 has 14 residues. CDR1 and CDR2 from the germline V gene are MNHEY and SVGAGI. A single record per CDR3 protein comes from TCRdb applying MiXCR to the multiplex PCR reads. The data show nearly 110,000 distinct CDR3 sequences, with roughly 33% seen just once and 5.5% to 6% held by the top ten. Breast cancer patients provided tissue from their axillary draining lymph nodes. The entry originates in a study of breast tumors, draining lymph nodes, adjacent tissues. Study-wide results and caveats: Compared with basal-like, luminal-like tumors shared significantly more repertoire with nontumor tissue. Compared with lymph nodes, tumors were less diverse; compared with nontumor tissue, more. The data were judged consistent with most tumor T cells coming from lymph node and expanding in tumor.

The chain carries TRBV6-5 and TRBJ1-6; 7 nucleotides line up with TRBD1. Material for sequencing was axillary lymph node tissue. This clonotype was sampled from a female donor with breast cancer. Some clones in this sample may be carry-over from other donors' samples. The CDR3 is CASRGQRGNSPLHF. Written as DNA, the CDR3 is TGTGCCAGCAGGGGACAGAGGGGGAATTCACCCCTCCACTTT.